This record concerns one T cell receptor (beta chain) sequence. Then a second PCR, running about 7 to 11 cycles, was carried out with a sample-barcoded 5' primer and a J-beta primer mix. Tags on each cDNA molecule came from a template-switch adaptor with 12 random nucleotides. From the 5' RACE reads, TCRdb called clonotypes with MiXCR, one entry per CDR3 protein. The sample lists 1.5 million to 2 million distinct CDR3 sequences, 30% to 40% occurring once. This CDR3 is 12 amino acids long. Germline CDR1 LGHNA, CDR2 YNFKEQ. The V gene lost 3 bases and the J gene lost 6 bases, with 8 bases spanning the gap. This record comes from a study of blood T cells in healthy people across ages. Caucasian individuals from Russia who were healthy and aged about 6 to 95 acted as donors.

J is TRBJ2-5 and V is TRBV4-2; D is undetermined. Sequencing input: blood. The origin of this receptor is a human donor in good health. The CDR3 region is CASSQLGQTQYF. CDR3 bases: TGTGCCAGCAGCCAGCTAGGGCAGACCCAGTACTTC.